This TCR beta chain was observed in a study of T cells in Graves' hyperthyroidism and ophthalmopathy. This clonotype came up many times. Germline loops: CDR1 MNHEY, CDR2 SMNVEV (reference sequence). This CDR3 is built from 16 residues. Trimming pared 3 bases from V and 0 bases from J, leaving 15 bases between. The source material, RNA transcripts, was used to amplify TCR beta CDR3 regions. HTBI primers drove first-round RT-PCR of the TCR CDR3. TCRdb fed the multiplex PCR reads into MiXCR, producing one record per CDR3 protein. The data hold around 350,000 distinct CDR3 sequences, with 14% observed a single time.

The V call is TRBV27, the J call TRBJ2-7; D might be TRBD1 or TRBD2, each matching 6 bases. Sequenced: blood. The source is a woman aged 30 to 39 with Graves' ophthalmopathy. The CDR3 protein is CASSFGGGYLSYEQYF. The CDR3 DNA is TGTGCCAGCAGTTTTGGAGGGGGTTACCTCTCCTACGAGCAGTACTTC.